The source of this T cell receptor beta chain is a study of blood T cell repertoires in COVID-19. Trimming at V came to 0 bases and at J to 0 bases, leaving 1 base not matched to a gene. Germline loops: CDR1 MNHEY, CDR2 SVGAGI. This CDR3 has 16 amino acids. In the original processing: Amplified reference gene primers provided the basis for estimating nucleated cell counts. Data came from immunoSEQ multiplex PCR; TCRdb stores just in-frame clones and leaves some out. V, J and clone size are those of that table, while D and trimming were read from the DNA. The data show fewer than 450,000 clones, roughly 88% seen once.

Sequencing was done on a sample of PBMCs or T cells enriched from blood (not recorded which). V and J are TRBV6-5 and TRBJ2-2, with TRBD1 matching 7 bases. This TCR was recovered from a woman between 35 and 50 years old with acute COVID-19. The chain's CDR3 is CASSYSDRSNTGELFF. Written as DNA, the CDR3 is TGTGCCAGCAGTTACTCGGACAGGTCGAACACCGGGGAGCTGTTTTTT.